This T cell receptor (beta chain) was obtained from a study of cytotoxic CD8 clonotypes in ibrutinib-treated CLL. The data were produced by immunoSEQ multiplex PCR, yet TCRdb's version contains in-frame clones alone and is incomplete. The repertoire consists of about 84,000 clones, with approximately 86% occurring once and the leading ten covering around 5.4%. There are 16 residues in the CDR3. Germline CDR1 reads SGHRS; CDR2 reads YFSETQ. Trimming removed 2 bases from V and 0 bases from J; junction bases left unmatched: 3. As for this clone: Its specificity is unknown. Additional DNA sequences in this sample encode the identical CDR3.

Broader study findings: Under treatment, the uncommon public clonotypes either contracted or remained stable. Measured clonality at baseline was greater than in age-matched healthy donors and tracked with circulating CD8+ T-cell counts.

Material: PBMCs, obtained before ibrutinib treatment. The receptor's source is a human donor with chronic lymphocytic leukemia. The chain has TRBV5-1 and TRBJ2-1; the match to TRBD1 covers 9 bases. The DNA of the CDR3 is TGCGCCAGCAGCTTAGGGACAGGGAGCTCCTACAATGAGCAGTTCTTC. It is translated as CASSLGTGSSYNEQFF.